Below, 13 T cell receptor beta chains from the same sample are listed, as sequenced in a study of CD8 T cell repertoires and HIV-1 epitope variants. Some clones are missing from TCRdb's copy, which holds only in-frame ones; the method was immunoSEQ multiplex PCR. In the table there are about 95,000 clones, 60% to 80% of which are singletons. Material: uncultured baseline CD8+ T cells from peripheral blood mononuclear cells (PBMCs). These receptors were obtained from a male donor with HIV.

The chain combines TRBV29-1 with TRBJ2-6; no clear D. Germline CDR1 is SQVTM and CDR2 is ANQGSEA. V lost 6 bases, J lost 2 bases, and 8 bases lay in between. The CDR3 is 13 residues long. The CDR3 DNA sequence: TGCAGCGTACAGCCCACTGGGGCCAACGTCCTGACTTTC. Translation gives CSVQPTGANVLTF.

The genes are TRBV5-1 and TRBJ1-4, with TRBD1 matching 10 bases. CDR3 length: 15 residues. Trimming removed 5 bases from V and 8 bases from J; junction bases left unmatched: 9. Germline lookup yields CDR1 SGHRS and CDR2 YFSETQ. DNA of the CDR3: TGCGCCAGCAGTGATCCGGGACAGGGGCGGGAAAAACTGTTTTTT. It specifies CASSDPGQGREKLFF.

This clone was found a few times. The CDR3 DNA reads as TGTGCCAGCAATAGGGGAGGGAGACTGTCCAATGAGCAGTTCTTC. As protein: CASNRGGRLSNEQFF. The gene calls are TRBV27 and TRBJ2-1; TRBD2 matches 7 bases. There are 15 residues in the CDR3. Losses at the gene ends were 7 bases for V and 6 bases for J; bases not matched to a gene: 12. Germline lookup yields CDR1 MNHEY and CDR2 SMNVEV (reference sequence).

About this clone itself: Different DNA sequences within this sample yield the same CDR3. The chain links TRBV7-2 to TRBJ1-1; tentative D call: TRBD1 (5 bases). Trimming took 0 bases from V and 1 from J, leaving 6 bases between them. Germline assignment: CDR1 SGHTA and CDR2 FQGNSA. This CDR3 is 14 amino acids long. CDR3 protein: CASSLAQGNTEAFF. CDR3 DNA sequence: TGTGCCAGCAGCTTAGCGCAGGGGAACACTGAAGCTTTCTTT.

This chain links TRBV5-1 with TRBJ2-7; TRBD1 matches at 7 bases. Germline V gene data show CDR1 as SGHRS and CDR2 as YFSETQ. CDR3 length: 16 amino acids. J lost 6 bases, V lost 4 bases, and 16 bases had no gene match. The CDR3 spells CASSTGQTSFGGEQYF. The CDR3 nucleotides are TGCGCCAGCAGCACGGGACAGACATCCTTCGGTGGCGAGCAGTACTTC.

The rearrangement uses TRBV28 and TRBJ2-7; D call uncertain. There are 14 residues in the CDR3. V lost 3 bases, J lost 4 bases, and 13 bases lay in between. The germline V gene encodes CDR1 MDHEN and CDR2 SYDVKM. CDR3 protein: CASSFAGGYYEQYF. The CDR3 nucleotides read TGTGCCAGCAGTTTTGCAGGCGGATATTACGAGCAGTACTTC.

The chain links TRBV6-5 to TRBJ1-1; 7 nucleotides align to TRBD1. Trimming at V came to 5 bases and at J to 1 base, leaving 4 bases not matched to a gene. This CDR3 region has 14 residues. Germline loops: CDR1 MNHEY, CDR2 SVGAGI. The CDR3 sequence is CASSPGTENTEAFF. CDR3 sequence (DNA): TGTGCCAGCAGTCCTGGGACAGAGAACACTGAAGCTTTCTTT.

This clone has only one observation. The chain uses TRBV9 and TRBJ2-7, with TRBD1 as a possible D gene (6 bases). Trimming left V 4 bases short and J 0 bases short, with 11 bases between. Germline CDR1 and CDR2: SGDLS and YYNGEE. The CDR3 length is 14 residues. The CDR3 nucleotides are TGTGCCAGCAGCAAGACAGGAGACTCCTACGAGCAGTACTTC. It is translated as CASSKTGDSYEQYF.

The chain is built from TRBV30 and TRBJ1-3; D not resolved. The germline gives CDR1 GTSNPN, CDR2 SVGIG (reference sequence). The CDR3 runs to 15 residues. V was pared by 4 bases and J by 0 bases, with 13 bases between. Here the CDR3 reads CAWKHYIDSGNTIYF. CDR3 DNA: TGTGCCTGGAAACATTACATCGACTCTGGAAACACCATATATTTT.

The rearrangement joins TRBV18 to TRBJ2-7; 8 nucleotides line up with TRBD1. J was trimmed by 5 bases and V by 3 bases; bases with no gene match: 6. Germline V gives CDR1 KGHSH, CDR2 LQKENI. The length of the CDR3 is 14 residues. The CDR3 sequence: CASSPLQGVNEQYF. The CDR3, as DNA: TGTGCCAGCTCACCCTTACAGGGGGTGAACGAGCAGTACTTC.

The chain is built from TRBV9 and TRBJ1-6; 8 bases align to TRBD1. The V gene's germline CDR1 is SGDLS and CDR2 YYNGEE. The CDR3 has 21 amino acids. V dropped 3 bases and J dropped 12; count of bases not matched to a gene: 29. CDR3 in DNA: TGTGCCAGCAGCGAACCTAACCCAAAGAGGGGACAGGCCCTCCCCGACGGACCCCTCCACTTT. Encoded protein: CASSEPNPKRGQALPDGPLHF.

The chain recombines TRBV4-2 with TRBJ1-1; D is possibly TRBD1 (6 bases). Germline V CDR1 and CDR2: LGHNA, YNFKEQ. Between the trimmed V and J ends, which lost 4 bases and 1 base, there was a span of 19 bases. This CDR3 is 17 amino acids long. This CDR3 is CASSPLAGAGTNTEAFF. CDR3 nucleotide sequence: TGTGCCAGCAGCCCTCTTGCGGGGGCTGGAACGAACACTGAAGCTTTCTTT.

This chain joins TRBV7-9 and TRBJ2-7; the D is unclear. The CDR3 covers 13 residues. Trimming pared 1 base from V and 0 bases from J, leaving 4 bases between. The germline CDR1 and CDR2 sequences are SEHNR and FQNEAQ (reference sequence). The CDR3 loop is CASSLEISYEQYF. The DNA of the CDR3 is TGTGCCAGCAGCTTAGAGATCTCCTACGAGCAGTACTTC.